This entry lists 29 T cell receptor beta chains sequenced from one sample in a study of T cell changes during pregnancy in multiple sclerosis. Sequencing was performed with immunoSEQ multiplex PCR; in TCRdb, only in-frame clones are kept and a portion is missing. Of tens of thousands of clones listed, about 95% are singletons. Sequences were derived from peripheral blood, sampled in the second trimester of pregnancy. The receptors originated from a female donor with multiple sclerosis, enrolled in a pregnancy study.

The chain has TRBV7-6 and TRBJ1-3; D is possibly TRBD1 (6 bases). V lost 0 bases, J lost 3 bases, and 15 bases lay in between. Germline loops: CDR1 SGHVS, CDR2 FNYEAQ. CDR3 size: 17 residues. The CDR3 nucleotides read TGTGCCAGCAGCTTAGCTGCCCGGCAGGGGTATGGAAACACCATATATTTT. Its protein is CASSLAARQGYGNTIYF.

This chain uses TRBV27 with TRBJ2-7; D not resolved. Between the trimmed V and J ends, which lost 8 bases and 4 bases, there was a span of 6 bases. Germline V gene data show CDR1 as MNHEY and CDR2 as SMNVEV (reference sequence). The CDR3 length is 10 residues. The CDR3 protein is CASARYEQYF. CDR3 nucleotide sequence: TGTGCCAGCGCGAGGTACGAGCAGTACTTC.

CDR3 protein: CASSQGGIYSYEQYF. In DNA, the CDR3 is TGCGCCAGCAGCCAAGGGGGCATATACTCCTACGAGCAGTACTTC. The chain is built from TRBV4-1 and TRBJ2-7; TRBD1 is a possible D gene (5 bases). The CDR3 has 15 residues. The germline V gene has CDR1 MGHRA and CDR2 YSYEKL. V lost 1 base, J lost 0 bases, and 10 bases lay in between.

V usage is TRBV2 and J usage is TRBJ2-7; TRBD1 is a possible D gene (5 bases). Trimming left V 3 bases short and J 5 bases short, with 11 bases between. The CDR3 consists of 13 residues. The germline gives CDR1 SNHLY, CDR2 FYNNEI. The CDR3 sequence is CASSDLAGNEQYF. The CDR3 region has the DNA TGTGCCAGCAGTGATCTGGCAGGGAACGAGCAGTACTTC.

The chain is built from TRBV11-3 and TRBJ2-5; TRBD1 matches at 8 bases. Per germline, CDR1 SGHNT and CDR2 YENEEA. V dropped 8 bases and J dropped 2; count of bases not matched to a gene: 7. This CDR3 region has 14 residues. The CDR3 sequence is CASGWTGIQETQYF. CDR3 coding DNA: TGTGCCAGCGGATGGACAGGGATACAAGAGACCCAGTACTTC.

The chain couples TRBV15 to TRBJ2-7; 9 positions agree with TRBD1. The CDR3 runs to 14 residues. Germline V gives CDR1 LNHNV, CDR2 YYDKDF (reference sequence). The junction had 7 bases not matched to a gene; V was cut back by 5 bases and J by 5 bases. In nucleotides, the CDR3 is TGTGCCACCAGCGCAGACAGGGGGTCGGACGAGCAGTACTTC. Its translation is CATSADRGSDEQYF.

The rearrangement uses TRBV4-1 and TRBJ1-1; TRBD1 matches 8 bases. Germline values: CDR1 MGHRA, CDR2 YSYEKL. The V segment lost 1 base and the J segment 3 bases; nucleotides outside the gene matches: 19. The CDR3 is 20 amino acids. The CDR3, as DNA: TGCGCCAGCAGCCAAGGGACGGCGACAGGGGCCCTGAGGGGGTACACTGAAGCTTTCTTT. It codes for CASSQGTATGALRGYTEAFF.

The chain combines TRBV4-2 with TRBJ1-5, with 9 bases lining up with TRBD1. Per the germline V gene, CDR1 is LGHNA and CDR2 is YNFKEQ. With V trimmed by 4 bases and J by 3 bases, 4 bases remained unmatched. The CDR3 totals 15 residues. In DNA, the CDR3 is TGTGCCAGCAGCCCTGACAGGGGGACCAATCAGCCCCAGCATTTT. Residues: CASSPDRGTNQPQHF.

The CDR3 DNA follows: TGTGCCAGCAGTTTGGGTGGGGGCGGTACCTACGAGCAGTACTTC. Amino acids: CASSLGGGGTYEQYF. This chain joins TRBV28 and TRBJ2-7; perhaps TRBD1 as D (6 bases). The CDR3 has 15 amino acids. Per the germline V gene, CDR1 is MDHEN and CDR2 is SYDVKM. V lost 3 bases and J lost 2, with 14 bases in between.

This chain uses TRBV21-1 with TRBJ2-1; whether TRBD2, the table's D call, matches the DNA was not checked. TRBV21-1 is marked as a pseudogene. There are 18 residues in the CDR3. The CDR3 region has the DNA TGTGCCAGCAGCATTCCCAGGGGGGGACTAGGGATCCACAATGAGCAGTTCTTC. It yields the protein CASSIPRGGLGIHNEQFF.

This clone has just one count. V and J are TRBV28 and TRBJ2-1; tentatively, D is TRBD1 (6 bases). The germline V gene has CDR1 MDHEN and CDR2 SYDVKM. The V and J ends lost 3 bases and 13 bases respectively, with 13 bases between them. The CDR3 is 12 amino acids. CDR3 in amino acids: CASSFGGHLQFF. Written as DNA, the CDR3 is TGTGCCAGCAGTTTTGGGGGCCACCTCCAGTTCTTC.

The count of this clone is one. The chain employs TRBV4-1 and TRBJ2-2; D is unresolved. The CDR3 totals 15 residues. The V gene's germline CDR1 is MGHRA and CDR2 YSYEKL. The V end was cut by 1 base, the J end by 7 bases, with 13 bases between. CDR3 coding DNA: TGCGCCAGCAGCCAAGTCGAGACACTGGGCGGGGAGCTGTTTTTT. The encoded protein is CASSQVETLGGELFF.

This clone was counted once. CDR3 loop: CASSVVGTGVDEQYF. The CDR3 DNA follows: TGTGCCAGCAGCGTAGTTGGGACAGGTGTCGACGAGCAGTACTTC. This chain links TRBV9 with TRBJ2-7, with TRBD1 identical over 8 bases. With V trimmed by 0 bases and J by 5 bases, 7 bases remained unmatched. The CDR3 has 15 residues. The germline CDR1 and CDR2 sequences are SGDLS and YYNGEE.

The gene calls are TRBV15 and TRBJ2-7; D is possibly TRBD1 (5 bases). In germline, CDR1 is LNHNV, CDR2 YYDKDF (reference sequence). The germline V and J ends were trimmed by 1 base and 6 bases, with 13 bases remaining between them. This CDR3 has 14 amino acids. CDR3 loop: CATSRARTPVEQYF. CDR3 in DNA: TGTGCCACCAGCAGAGCAAGGACACCGGTCGAGCAGTACTTC.

CDR3: CSAQPRSEAFF. CDR3 nucleotides: TGCAGTGCCCAACCTAGGTCTGAAGCTTTCTTT. This chain connects TRBV20-1 to TRBJ1-1; unclear D gene. V gave up 6 bases and J gave up 6 bases, with 11 bases separating them. The germline V gene encodes CDR1 DFQATT and CDR2 SNEGSKA (reference sequence). The CDR3 spans 11 residues.

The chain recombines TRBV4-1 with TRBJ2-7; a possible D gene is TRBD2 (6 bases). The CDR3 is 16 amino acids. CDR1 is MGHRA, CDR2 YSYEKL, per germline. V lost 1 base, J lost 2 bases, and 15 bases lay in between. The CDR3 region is CASSQAPGLDTYEQYF. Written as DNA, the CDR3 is TGCGCCAGCAGCCAAGCGCCGGGACTGGACACCTACGAGCAGTACTTC.

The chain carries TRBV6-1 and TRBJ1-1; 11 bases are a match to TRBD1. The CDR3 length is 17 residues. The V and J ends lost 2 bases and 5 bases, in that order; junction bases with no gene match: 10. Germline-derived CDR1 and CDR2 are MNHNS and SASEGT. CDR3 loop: CASSESGGQGASTEAFF. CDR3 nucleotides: TGTGCCAGCAGTGAAAGCGGAGGACAGGGGGCGTCAACTGAAGCTTTCTTT.

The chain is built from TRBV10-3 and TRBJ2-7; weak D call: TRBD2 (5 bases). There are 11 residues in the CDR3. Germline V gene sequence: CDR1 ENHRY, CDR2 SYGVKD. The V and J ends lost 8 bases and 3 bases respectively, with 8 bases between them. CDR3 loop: CAIWSGYEQYF. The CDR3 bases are TGTGCCATCTGGAGCGGCTACGAGCAGTACTTC.

CDR3 nucleotide sequence: TGTGCCAGCAGTGACTCGGGCGGGAGTCCCAATGAGCAGTTCTTC. As protein: CASSDSGGSPNEQFF. The rearrangement uses TRBV6-4 and TRBJ2-1; TRBD2 matches 7 bases. V dropped 0 bases and J dropped 6; count of bases not matched to a gene: 5. Germline CDR1 MRHNA, CDR2 SNTAGT. The CDR3 is 15 residues long.

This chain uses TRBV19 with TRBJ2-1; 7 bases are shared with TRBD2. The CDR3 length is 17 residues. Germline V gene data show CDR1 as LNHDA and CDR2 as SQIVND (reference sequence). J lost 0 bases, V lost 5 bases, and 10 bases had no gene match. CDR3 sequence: CASSLGIGGSSYNEQFF. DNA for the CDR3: TGTGCCAGTAGTCTCGGAATCGGGGGGAGCTCCTACAATGAGCAGTTCTTC.

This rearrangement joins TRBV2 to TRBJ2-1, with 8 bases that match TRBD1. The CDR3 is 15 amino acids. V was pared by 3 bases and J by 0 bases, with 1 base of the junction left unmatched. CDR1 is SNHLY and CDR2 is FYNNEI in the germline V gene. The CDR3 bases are TGTGCCAGCAGTGAGGACAGGGCCTCCTACAATGAGCAGTTCTTC. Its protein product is CASSEDRASYNEQFF.

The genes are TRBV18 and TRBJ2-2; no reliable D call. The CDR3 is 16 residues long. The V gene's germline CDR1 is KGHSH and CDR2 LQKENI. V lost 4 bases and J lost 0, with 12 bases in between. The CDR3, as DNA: TGTGCCAGCTCACTTTTCTCAAACTCGAACACCGGGGAGCTGTTTTTT. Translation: CASSLFSNSNTGELFF.

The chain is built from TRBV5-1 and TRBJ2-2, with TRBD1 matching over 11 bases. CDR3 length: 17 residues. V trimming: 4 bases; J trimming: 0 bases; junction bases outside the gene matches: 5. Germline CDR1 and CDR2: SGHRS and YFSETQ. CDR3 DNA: TGCGCCAGCAGCAGGGGACAGGGGGGGTCGAACACCGGGGAGCTGTTTTTT. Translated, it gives CASSRGQGGSNTGELFF.

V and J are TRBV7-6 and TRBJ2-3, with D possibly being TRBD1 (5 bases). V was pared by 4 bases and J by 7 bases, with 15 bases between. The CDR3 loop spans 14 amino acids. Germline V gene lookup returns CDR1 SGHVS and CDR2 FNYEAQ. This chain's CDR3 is CASSSGYRGHTQYF. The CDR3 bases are TGTGCCAGCAGCTCCGGCTATAGGGGCCATACGCAGTATTTT. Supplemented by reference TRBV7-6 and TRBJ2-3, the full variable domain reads GAGVSQSPRYKVTKRGQDVALRCDPISGHVSLYWYRQALGQGPEFLTYFNYEAQQDKSGLPNDRFSAERPEGSISTLTIQRTEQRDSAMYRCASSSGYRGHTQYFGPGTRLTVL.

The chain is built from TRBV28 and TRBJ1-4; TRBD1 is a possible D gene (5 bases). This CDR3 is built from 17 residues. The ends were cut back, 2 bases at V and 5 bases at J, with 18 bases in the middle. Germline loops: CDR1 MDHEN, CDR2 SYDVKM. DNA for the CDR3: TGTGCCAGCAGTTTAGGCCAGGGTGGAAGAAGGAATGAAAAACTGTTTTTT. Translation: CASSLGQGGRRNEKLFF.

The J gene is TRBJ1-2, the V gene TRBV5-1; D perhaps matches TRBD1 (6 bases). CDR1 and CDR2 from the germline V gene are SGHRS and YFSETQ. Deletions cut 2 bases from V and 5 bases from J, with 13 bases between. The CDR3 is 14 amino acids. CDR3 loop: CASSLQQGSYGYTF. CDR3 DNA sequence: TGCGCCAGCAGCTTACAACAGGGCTCGTATGGCTACACCTTC.

This CDR3 reads CASSLVWGRRDEQFF. The CDR3 DNA is TGTGCCAGCAGCTTAGTCTGGGGGAGGAGAGATGAGCAGTTCTTC. V gene TRBV7-9 combines with J gene TRBJ2-1; perhaps TRBD2 as D (6 bases). The V gene lost 1 base and the J gene lost 8 bases, with 15 bases spanning the gap. Germline assignment: CDR1 SEHNR and CDR2 FQNEAQ (reference sequence). The CDR3 is 15 amino acids. Complete variable domain (other parts from reference TRBV7-9 and TRBJ2-1): DTGVSQNPRHKITKRGQNVTFRCDPISEHNRLYWYRQTLGQGPEFLTYFQNEAQLEKSRLLSDRFSAERPKGSFSTLEIQRTEQGDSAMYLCASSLVWGRRDEQFFGPGTRLTVL.

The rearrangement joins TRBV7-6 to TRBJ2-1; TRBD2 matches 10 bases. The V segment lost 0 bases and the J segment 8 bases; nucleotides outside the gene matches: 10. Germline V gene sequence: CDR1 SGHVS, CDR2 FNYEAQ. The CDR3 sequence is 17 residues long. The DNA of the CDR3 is TGTGCCAGCAGCTTAGCCGCGAGCGGGAGGGCCGGCCATGAGCAGTTCTTC. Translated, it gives CASSLAASGRAGHEQFF.

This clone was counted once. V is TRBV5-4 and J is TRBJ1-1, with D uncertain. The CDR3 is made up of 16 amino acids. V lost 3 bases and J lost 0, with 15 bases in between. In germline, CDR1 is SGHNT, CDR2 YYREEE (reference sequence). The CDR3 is CASSSGGSLMNTEAFF. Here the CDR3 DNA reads TGTGCCAGCAGCTCCGGAGGCAGTCTCATGAACACTGAAGCTTTCTTT.